This T cell receptor (beta chain) was sequenced during a study of T cell responses to AZD1222 COVID-19 vaccine. The study, taken as a whole, reports: Every sample of the repertoires postdated the peak T cell response. Receipt of two AZD1222 doses was followed by a rise in Spike-specific TCR breadth and depth. The donor group comprised mostly white British people and more females; the analysis possibly underestimated clonal diversity.

Profiling relied on immunoSEQ multiplex PCR, and the TCRdb table lists in-frame clones only, not all of them. The sample has around 73,000 clones, 89% seen once. This CDR3 is 16 amino acids long. V was cut by 3 bases and J by 2 bases, with 15 bases left in between. CDR1 SGHKS and CDR2 YYEKEE come from the germline V gene (reference sequence). As to this clone: Its specificity is not known.

The source is an adult who received the AZD1222 COVID-19 vaccine. The source material was peripheral blood, sampled 28 days after the second AZD1222 dose. The rearrangement links TRBV5-5 to TRBJ1-5; tentative D call: TRBD1 (5 bases). The CDR3 reads CASSSREVLGNQPQHF. The DNA for the CDR3 is TGTGCCAGCAGCTCCAGGGAGGTCTTGGGCAATCAGCCCCAGCATTTT.